A selection of T cell receptor beta chains follows, all from one sample in a study of cytomegalovirus exposure and HLA in healthy donors. Libraries were prepared by immunoSEQ multiplex PCR; TCRdb keeps only in-frame clonotypes and omits some of them. The table lists about 160,000 clones, 87% of them singletons, with about 0.93% in the top ten. The sample was PBMCs. Source of these receptors: a woman aged 25 to 39 in good health and CMV-seronegative. Both conserved end residues are part of each CDR3. D genes are given only for firm matches. Clone size, where shown, is once, few, many, or a class for clones that have expanded.

d_gene	j_gene	abundance	v_gene	CDR3nt	CDR3aa
TRBD1	TRBJ1-1	.	TRBV18	TGTGCCAGCTCTTTACAGGGGATGAACACTGAAGCTTTCTTT	CASSLQGMNTEAFF
.	TRBJ2-7	once	TRBV5-1	TGCGCCAGCTCACGGGTTGAGTTCGGCGAGCAGTACTTC	CASSRVEFGEQYF
.	TRBJ1-5	.	TRBV19	TGTGCCAGTAGTATCCGAACGCACAGGGGCAATCAGCCCCAGCATTTT	CASSIRTHRGNQPQHF
.	TRBJ2-4	.	TRBV6-4	TGTGCCAGCAGGGGTTTCCCAGGAAACATTCAGTACTTC	CASRGFPGNIQYF
TRBD1	TRBJ1-2	.	TRBV29-1	TGCAGCGTTGGGGGGACAGGGGGTGGCTATGGCTACACCTTC	CSVGGTGGGYGYTF
.	TRBJ1-4	few	TRBV6-5	TGTGCCAGCAGTTACGGCGGTGTTGAAAAACTGTTTTTT	CASSYGGVEKLFF
.	TRBJ1-2	.	TRBV28	TGTGCCAGCAGTTTTCTGGGCCGAGAGGGCTACACCTTC	CASSFLGREGYTF
.	TRBJ2-7	.	TRBV10-1	TGCGCCAGCAGTGAGTCTTTGGAGGGGTACGAGCAGTACTTC	CASSESLEGYEQYF
.	TRBJ2-6	few	TRBV4-1	TGCGCCAGCAGCCCTTCTATAGCTGGGGCCAACGTCCTGACTTTC	CASSPSIAGANVLTF
.	TRBJ1-5	.	TRBV28	TGTGCCAGCAGGTTCACCCTATGGGGGGGCAATCAGCCCCAGCATTTT	CASRFTLWGGNQPQHF
.	TRBJ1-2	.	TRBV5-8	TGTGCCAGCCCCCGGACCGGGAGAGCTAACTATGGCTACACCTTC	CASPRTGRANYGYTF
.	TRBJ1-3	.	TRBV7-3	TGTGCCAGCAGCTGGCCGGGACACACAATCTCTGGAAACACCATATATTTT	CASSWPGHTISGNTIYF
.	TRBJ2-7	few	TRBV4-1	TGCGCCAGCAGCCCGGGACTGGGTAGATACGAGCAGTACTTC	CASSPGLGRYEQYF
.	TRBJ1-1	few	TRBV6-5	TGTGCCAGCAGTTACGCCAGGGGCTACACTGAAGCTTTCTTT	CASSYARGYTEAFF
TRBD2	TRBJ2-3	.	TRBV27	TGTGCCAGCAGCGGACTAGCGAGCAGAGATACGCAGTATTTT	CASSGLASRDTQYF
.	TRBJ2-6	.	TRBV18	TGTGCCAGCTCACCTACCGGGACTGGGGGTTCTGGGGCCAACGTCCTGACTTTC	CASSPTGTGGSGANVLTF
.	TRBJ2-3	.	TRBV28	TGTGCCACCACGCCTAATAGCGGCCCGGATACGCAGTATTTT	CATTPNSGPDTQYF
TRBD2	TRBJ2-5	.	TRBV15	TGTGCCACCAGCAGAGAGGGGCTAGCGGGAGGTAGGGAGACCCAGTACTTC	CATSREGLAGGRETQYF
TRBD1	TRBJ2-6	.	TRBV19	TGTGCCAGTAAGGGGGGGACAGGGAGCTCTGGGGCCAACGTCCTGACTTTC	CASKGGTGSSGANVLTF
.	TRBJ1-1	.	TRBV11-2	TGTGCCAGCAGCCCCAGGGGGAACACTGAAGCTTTCTTT	CASSPRGNTEAFF
.	TRBJ1-5	.	TRBV6-6	TGTGCCAGCAGTGTCGATATCAACTTTCAGCCCCAGCATTTT	CASSVDINFQPQHF
.	TRBJ2-7	.	TRBV7-9	TGTGCCAGCAGCTCACCGGGACACGCCTACGAGCAGTACTTC	CASSSPGHAYEQYF
TRBD2	TRBJ2-1	.	TRBV4-3	TGCGCCAGCAGCCAAGATGCCCTGGGACTAGAAAATGAGCAGTTCTTC	CASSQDALGLENEQFF
TRBD2	TRBJ2-3	.	TRBV5-1	TGCGCCAGCAGCTTCCAGCGGGGGGGCACAGATACGCAGTATTTT	CASSFQRGGTDTQYF
.	TRBJ2-7	.	TRBV11-2	TGTGCCAGCAGCTTAGAGACCCCGACTAGTGTGCCCGAGCAGTACTTC	CASSLETPTSVPEQYF
TRBD2	TRBJ2-1	.	TRBV5-1	TGCGCCAGCAGCGAACCGACTAGCGGGGTATTCAATGAGCAGTTCTTC	CASSEPTSGVFNEQFF
TRBD2	TRBJ2-1	.	TRBV10-3	TGTGCCATCAGTGAGTCAGGACTAGCGGGAGTGGCCTACAATGAGCAGTTCTTC	CAISESGLAGVAYNEQFF
.	TRBJ1-3	.	TRBV5-8	TGTGCCAGCAGCGTGAGTTCGAGATCTGGAAACACCATATATTTT	CASSVSSRSGNTIYF